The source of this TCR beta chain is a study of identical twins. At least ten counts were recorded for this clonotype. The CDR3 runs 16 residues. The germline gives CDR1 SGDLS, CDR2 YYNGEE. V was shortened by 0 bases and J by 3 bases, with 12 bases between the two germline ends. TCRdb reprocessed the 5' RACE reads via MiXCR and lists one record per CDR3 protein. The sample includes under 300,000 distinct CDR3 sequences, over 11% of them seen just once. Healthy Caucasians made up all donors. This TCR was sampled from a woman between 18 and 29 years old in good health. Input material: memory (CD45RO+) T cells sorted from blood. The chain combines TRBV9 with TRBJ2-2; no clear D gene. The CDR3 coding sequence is TGTGCCAGCAGCGTAGATGGTCGACCGTACACCGGGGAGCTGTTTTTT. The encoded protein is CASSVDGRPYTGELFF.